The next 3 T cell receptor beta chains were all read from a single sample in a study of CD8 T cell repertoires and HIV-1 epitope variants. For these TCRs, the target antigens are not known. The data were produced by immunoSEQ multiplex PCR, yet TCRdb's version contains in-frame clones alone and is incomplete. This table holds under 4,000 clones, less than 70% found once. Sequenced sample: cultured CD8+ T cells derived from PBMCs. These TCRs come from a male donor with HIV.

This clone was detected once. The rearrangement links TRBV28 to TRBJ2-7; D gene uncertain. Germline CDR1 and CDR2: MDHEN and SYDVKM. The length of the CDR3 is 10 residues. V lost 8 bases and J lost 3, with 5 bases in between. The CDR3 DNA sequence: TGTGCCAGCGGAGACTACGAGCAGTACTTC. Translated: CASGDYEQYF.

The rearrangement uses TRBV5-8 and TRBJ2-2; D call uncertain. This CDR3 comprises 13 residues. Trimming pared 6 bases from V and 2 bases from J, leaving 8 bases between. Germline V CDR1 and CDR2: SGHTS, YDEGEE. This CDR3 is CASNLLNTGELFF. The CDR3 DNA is TGTGCCAGCAATTTGCTAAACACCGGGGAGCTGTTTTTT. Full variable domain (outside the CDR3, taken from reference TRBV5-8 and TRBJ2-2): EAGVTQSPTHLIKTRGQQATLRCSPISGHTSVYWYQQALGLGLQFLLWYDEGEERNRGNFPPRFSGRQFPNYSSELNVNALELEDSALYLCASNLLNTGELFFGEGSRLTVL.

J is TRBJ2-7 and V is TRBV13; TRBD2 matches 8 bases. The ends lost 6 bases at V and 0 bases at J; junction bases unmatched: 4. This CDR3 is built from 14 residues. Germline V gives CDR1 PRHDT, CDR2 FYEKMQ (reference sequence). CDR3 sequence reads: CASSSSGSSYEQYF. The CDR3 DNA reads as TGTGCCAGCAGTTCTAGCGGGTCCTCCTACGAGCAGTACTTC.